This entry describes one T cell receptor beta chain. These data originate in a study of blood T cell repertoires in COVID-19. TCRdb's table, derived via immunoSEQ multiplex PCR, lists solely in-frame clones and lacks some. The sample has more than 90,000 clones, about 85% seen once. The CDR3 covers 15 residues. Germline assignment: CDR1 SGHTA and CDR2 FQGNSA. V lost 5 bases, J lost 7 bases, and 18 bases lay in between. The sample was peripheral blood. The TCR comes from a woman aged 70-85 years with active or convalescent COVID-19. J is TRBJ2-1 and V is TRBV7-2; maybe TRBD2 (6 bases). Here the CDR3 DNA reads TGTGCCAGCAGCACACAAGGCGGGGAGTGGAATGAGCAGTTCTTC. The encoded protein is CASSTQGGEWNEQFF.